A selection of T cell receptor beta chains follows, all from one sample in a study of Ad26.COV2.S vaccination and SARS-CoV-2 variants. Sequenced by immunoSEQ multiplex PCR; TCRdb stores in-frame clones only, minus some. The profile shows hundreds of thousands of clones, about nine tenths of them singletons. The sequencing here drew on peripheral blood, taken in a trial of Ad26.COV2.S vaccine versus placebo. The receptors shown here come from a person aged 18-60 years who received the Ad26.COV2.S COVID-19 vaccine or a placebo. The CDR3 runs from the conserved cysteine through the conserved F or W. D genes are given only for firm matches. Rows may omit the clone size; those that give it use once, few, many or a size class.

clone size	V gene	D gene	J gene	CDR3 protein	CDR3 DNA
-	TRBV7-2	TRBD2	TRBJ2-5	CASSFKTSGSETQYF	TGTGCCAGCAGCTTCAAGACTAGCGGGAGCGAGACCCAGTACTTC
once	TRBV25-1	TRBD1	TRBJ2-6	CASSRKMTGAGANVLTF	TGTGCCAGCAGCCGGAAGATGACAGGGGCTGGGGCCAACGTCCTGACTTTC
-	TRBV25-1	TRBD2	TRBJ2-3	CASSEGLVGAGDTQYF	TGTGCCAGCAGTGAGGGACTAGTAGGGGCGGGAGATACGCAGTATTTT
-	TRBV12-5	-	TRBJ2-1	CASGFPTTNEQFF	TGTGCTAGTGGTTTCCCGACAACGAATGAGCAGTTCTTC
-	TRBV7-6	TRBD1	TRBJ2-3	CASSLGSGQGTDTQYF	TGTGCCAGCAGCCTCGGGTCCGGACAGGGCACAGATACGCAGTATTTT
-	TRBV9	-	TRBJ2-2	CASSVQGGTGELFF	TGTGCCAGCAGCGTACAGGGTGGTACCGGGGAGCTGTTTTTT
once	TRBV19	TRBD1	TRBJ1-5	CASSLDRGSNQPQHF	TGTGCCAGTAGCTTGGACAGGGGAAGCAATCAGCCCCAGCATTTT
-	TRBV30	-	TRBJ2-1	CAWSEGIHNEQFF	TGTGCCTGGAGTGAAGGTATTCACAATGAGCAGTTCTTC
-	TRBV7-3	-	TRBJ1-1	CASSLFETTEAFF	TGTGCCAGCAGCTTATTCGAGACCACTGAAGCTTTCTTT
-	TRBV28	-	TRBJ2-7	CASSSAGTLLAQYF	TGTGCCAGCAGTTCCGCCGGGACACTTCTCGCGCAGTACTTC
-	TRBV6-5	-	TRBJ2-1	CASSYRQEQFF	TGTGCCAGCAGTTATAGACAGGAGCAGTTCTTC
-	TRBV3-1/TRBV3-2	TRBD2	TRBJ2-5	CASSPRLAGELETQYF	TGTGCCAGCAGCCCGAGACTAGCGGGAGAGTTGGAGACCCAGTACTTC
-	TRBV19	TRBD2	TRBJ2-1	CASSIPTAGGIRNEQFF	TGTGCCAGTAGTATCCCCACAGCGGGAGGGATTAGGAATGAGCAGTTCTTC
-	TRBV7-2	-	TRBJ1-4	CASSLGRPVLEKLFF	TGTGCCAGCAGCTTGGGTCGCCCGGTCTTAGAAAAACTGTTTTTT
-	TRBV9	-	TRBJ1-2	CASRSGGENYGYTF	TGTGCCAGCAGATCAGGAGGGGAGAACTATGGCTACACCTTC
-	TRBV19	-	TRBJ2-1	CASSRDRSYNEQFF	TGTGCCAGCTCCAGGGATCGAAGTTACAATGAGCAGTTCTTC
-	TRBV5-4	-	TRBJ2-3	CASSPIGTDTQYF	TGTGCCAGCAGCCCTATCGGGACTGATACGCAGTATTTT
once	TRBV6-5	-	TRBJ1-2	CASSRVHPNYGYTF	TGTGCCAGCAGCCGGGTCCATCCTAACTATGGCTACACCTTC
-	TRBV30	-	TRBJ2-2	CAWSRGWTGELFF	TGTGCCTGGAGCAGGGGATGGACCGGGGAGCTGTTTTTT
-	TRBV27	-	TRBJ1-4	CASSRRHRDNEKLFF	TGTGCCAGCAGCCGGCGACACAGGGATAATGAAAAACTGTTTTTT
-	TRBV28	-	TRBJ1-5	CASSLVSGEAKQPQHF	TGTGCCAGCAGTTTAGTTTCGGGGGAGGCGAAACAGCCCCAGCATTTT
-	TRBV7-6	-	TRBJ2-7	CASSLGEGGEQYF	TGTGCCAGCAGCTTAGGCGAAGGTGGCGAGCAGTACTTC
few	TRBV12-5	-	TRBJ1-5	CASGLTFQGLGNQPQHF	TGTGCTAGTGGTTTGACGTTCCAGGGGCTAGGCAATCAGCCCCAGCATTTT
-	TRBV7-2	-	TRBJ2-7	CASSLGRGLAYEQYF	TGTGCCAGCAGCTTAGGGCGCGGGCTAGCCTACGAGCAGTACTTC
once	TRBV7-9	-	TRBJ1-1	CASSSPRDMNTEAFF	TGTGCCAGCAGCTCCCCCAGGGATATGAACACTGAAGCTTTCTTT
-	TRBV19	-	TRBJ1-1	CASTQLGQNEAFF	TGTGCCAGTACCCAATTAGGACAGAATGAAGCTTTCTTT
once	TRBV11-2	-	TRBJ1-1	CASSLAPPTEAFF	TGTGCCAGCAGCTTAGCGCCACCCACTGAAGCTTTCTTT
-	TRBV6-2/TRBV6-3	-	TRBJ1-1	CASSRTENTEAFF	TGTGCCAGCAGTCGCACAGAGAACACTGAAGCTTTCTTT
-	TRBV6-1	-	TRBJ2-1	CASSEFKPRERYNEQFF	TGTGCCAGCAGTGAATTTAAACCAAGGGAACGATACAATGAGCAGTTCTTC
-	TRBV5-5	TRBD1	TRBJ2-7	CASSKTGAHEQYF	TGTGCCAGCAGCAAGACAGGGGCCCACGAGCAGTACTTC
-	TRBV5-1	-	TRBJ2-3	CASGVEPDTEDTQYF	TGCGCCAGCGGCGTAGAGCCCGATACGGAAGATACGCAGTATTTT
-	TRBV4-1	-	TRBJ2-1	CASSQYAEQFF	TGCGCCAGCAGCCAGTACGCTGAGCAGTTCTTC
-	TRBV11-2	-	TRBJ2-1	CASTPGGSSYNEQFF	TGTGCCAGCACCCCGGGTGGGAGCTCCTACAATGAGCAGTTCTTC
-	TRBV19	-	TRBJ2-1	CASSINGRGNEQFF	TGTGCCAGTAGTATAAACGGGAGAGGCAATGAGCAGTTCTTC
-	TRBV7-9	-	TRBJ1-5	CASSSDADQPQHF	TGTGCCAGCAGCTCGGACGCAGATCAGCCCCAGCATTTT
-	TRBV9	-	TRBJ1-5	CASSVRAPRDFNQPQHF	TGTGCCAGCAGCGTAAGGGCCCCCAGGGACTTCAATCAGCCCCAGCATTTT
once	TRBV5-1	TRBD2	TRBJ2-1	CASSLIGRSYNEQFF	TGCGCCAGCAGCTTGATCGGGAGGTCCTACAATGAGCAGTTCTTC
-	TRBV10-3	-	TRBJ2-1	CATHGADYNEQFF	TGTGCCACCCACGGGGCGGATTACAATGAGCAGTTCTTC
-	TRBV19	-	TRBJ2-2	CASINTGNTGELFF	TGTGCCAGTATAAACACAGGGAACACCGGGGAGCTGTTTTTT
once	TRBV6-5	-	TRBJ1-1	CASSPGTMNTEAFF	TGTGCCAGCAGTCCCGGGACAATGAACACTGAAGCTTTCTTT
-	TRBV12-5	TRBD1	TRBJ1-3	CASGLGQGGRDTIYF	TGTGCTAGTGGTTTGGGACAGGGGGGTCGGGACACCATATATTTT
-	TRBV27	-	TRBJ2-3	CASSLPDRGDTQYF	TGTGCCAGCAGTTTACCCGATCGTGGTGATACGCAGTATTTT
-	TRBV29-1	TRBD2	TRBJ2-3	CSVAPIAGREAADTQYF	TGCAGCGTTGCACCTATAGCGGGACGGGAAGCTGCAGATACGCAGTATTTT
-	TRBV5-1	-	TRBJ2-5	CASSPRTGGIGETQYF	TGCGCCAGCAGCCCGCGGACCGGAGGGATAGGGGAGACCCAGTACTTC
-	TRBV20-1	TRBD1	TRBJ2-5	CSARSRDRDYF	TGCAGTGCTAGAAGCCGGGACAGAGACTACTTC
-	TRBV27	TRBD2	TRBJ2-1	CASSLWGLAGSSYNEQFF	TGTGCCAGCAGTTTATGGGGACTAGCGGGAAGCTCCTACAATGAGCAGTTCTTC
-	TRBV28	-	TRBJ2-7	CASSATTYEQYF	TGTGCCAGCAGTGCTACGACCTACGAGCAGTACTTC